Following are 10 T cell receptor beta chains from one sample sequenced in a study of OX40 agonist ivuxolimab in advanced cancers. TCRdb's copy holds only in-frame clones and misses some; the assay was immunoSEQ multiplex PCR. The table has 45,000 to 65,000 clones, approximately 80% seen once. The sample was CD4+ or CD8+ T cells sorted from blood, taken in a trial of the OX40 agonist ivuxolimab. Receptors originate from an adult with an advanced solid tumor such as melanoma, head and neck, liver or kidney cancer.

The gene calls are TRBV19 and TRBJ2-1, with 11 bases matching TRBD2. This CDR3 contains 17 residues. The junction had 13 bases not matched to a gene; V was cut back by 6 bases and J by 6 bases. Germline CDR1 LNHDA, CDR2 SQIVND (reference sequence). The CDR3 here is CASRSLVLAGGSNEQFF. CDR3 in DNA: TGTGCCAGTAGGAGCCTGGTGCTAGCGGGGGGTAGCAATGAGCAGTTCTTC.

This clone came up a few times. The chain joins TRBV5-1 to TRBJ2-7, with D tentatively TRBD1 (7 bases). This CDR3 contains 14 residues. Trimming left V 6 bases short and J 7 bases short, with 20 bases between. The germline V gene encodes CDR1 SGHRS and CDR2 YFSETQ. The CDR3 nucleotides read TGCGCCAGCACCCTTGATGGAGGGGGCCAGGAGCAGTACTTC. Encoded protein: CASTLDGGGQEQYF.

The chain recombines TRBV29-1 with TRBJ1-4; D perhaps matches TRBD1 (5 bases). Germline V lookup: CDR1 SQVTM, CDR2 ANQGSEA. V was clipped by 3 bases and J by 7 bases, with 18 bases between them. This CDR3 comprises 15 residues. In DNA, the CDR3 is TGCAGCGTTGAGATAGCGGGGGAGCTATTTGAAAAACTGTTTTTT. It codes for CSVEIAGELFEKLFF.

J is TRBJ1-2 and V is TRBV15, with a tentative D call TRBD1 (5 bases). Germline values: CDR1 LNHNV, CDR2 YYDKDF (reference sequence). This CDR3 region has 13 residues. Trimming removed 2 bases from V and 3 bases from J, with 7 bases in between. The CDR3 sequence is CATSRPTDYGYTF. The CDR3 DNA follows: TGTGCCACCAGCAGACCGACAGACTATGGCTACACCTTC.

The gene calls are TRBV25-1 and TRBJ2-2, with 9 nucleotides matching TRBD1. Germline CDR1 is MGHDK and CDR2 is SYGVNS. J lost 6 bases, V lost 6 bases, and 8 bases had no gene match. The CDR3 consists of 15 residues. The CDR3 DNA follows: TGTGCCAGCAGATCAACAGGGGGCAGGGCCGGGGAGCTGTTTTTT. Translating it yields CASRSTGGRAGELFF.

The rearrangement joins TRBV29-1 to TRBJ1-5, with D perhaps TRBD1 (5 bases). V was pared by 4 bases and J by 5 bases, with 12 bases between. CDR1 is SQVTM and CDR2 is ANQGSEA in the germline V gene. The CDR3 is made up of 13 amino acids. The CDR3 nucleotides are TGCAGCGTTGCCTCCGGGGCGGATCAGCCCCAGCATTTT. The encoded protein is CSVASGADQPQHF.

The V call is TRBV15, the J call TRBJ1-1, with D unclear. The CDR3 length is 13 residues. In germline, CDR1 is LNHNV, CDR2 YYDKDF (reference sequence). V was clipped by 3 bases and J by 5 bases, with 10 bases between them. CDR3 bases: TGTGCCACCAGCAGTCTTGGAGGGACTGAAGCTTTCTTT. Encoded protein: CATSSLGGTEAFF.

The rearrangement uses TRBV5-4 and TRBJ2-5; maybe TRBD2 (5 bases). Germline CDR1 reads SGHNT; CDR2 reads YYREEE (reference sequence). This CDR3 is 15 amino acids long. The V end lost 1 base, the J end lost 0 bases, and 10 bases lay between the germline ends. CDR3 loop: CASSLSLGDQETQYF. CDR3 DNA: TGTGCCAGCAGCTTGAGTCTCGGGGACCAAGAGACCCAGTACTTC. Full variable domain (missing parts from reference TRBV5-4 and TRBJ2-5): ETGVTQSPTHLIKTRGQQVTLRCSSQSGHNTVSWYQQALGQGPQFIFQYYREEENGRGNFPPRFSGLQFPNYSSELNVNALELDDSALYLCASSLSLGDQETQYFGPGTRLLVL.

V and J are TRBV9 and TRBJ2-4, with TRBD2 as a possible D gene (6 bases). The CDR3 is 13 amino acids. The V gene lost 3 bases and the J gene lost 6 bases, with 10 bases spanning the gap. The germline V gene has CDR1 SGDLS and CDR2 YYNGEE. Here the CDR3 DNA reads TGTGCCAGCAGCGCGGGACTTCTAAACATTCAGTACTTC. Its translation is CASSAGLLNIQYF.

V gene TRBV25-1 combines with J gene TRBJ1-2, with D perhaps matching TRBD1 (5 bases). Germline CDR1 MGHDK, CDR2 SYGVNS. V shed 3 bases and J shed 4 bases, with 12 bases lying between them. The length of the CDR3 is 14 residues. The CDR3 protein is CASSDSGASYGYTF. CDR3 coding DNA: TGTGCCAGCAGTGACTCCGGGGCCTCCTATGGCTACACCTTC.